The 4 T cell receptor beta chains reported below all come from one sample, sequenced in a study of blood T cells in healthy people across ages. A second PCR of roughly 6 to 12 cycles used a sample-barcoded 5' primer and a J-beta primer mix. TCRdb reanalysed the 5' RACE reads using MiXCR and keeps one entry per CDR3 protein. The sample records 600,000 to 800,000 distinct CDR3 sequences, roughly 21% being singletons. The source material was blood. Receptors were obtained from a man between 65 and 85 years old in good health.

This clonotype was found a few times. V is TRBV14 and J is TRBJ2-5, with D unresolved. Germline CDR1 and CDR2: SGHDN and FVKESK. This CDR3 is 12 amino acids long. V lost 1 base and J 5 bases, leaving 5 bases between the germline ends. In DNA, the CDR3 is TGTGCCAGCAGCCAAGTCTGGGAGACCCAGTACTTC. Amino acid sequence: CASSQVWETQYF.

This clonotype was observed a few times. CDR3 protein: CASSLSDGGHEQFF. The CDR3 DNA follows: TGTGCCAGCAGCTTAAGCGACGGGGGGCATGAGCAGTTCTTC. The V call is TRBV7-9, the J call TRBJ2-1; possibly TRBD2 for D (7 bases). Germline V gene data show CDR1 as SEHNR and CDR2 as FQNEAQ (reference sequence). The CDR3 sequence is 14 residues long. The V end lost 2 bases, the J end lost 8 bases, and 13 bases lay between the germline ends.

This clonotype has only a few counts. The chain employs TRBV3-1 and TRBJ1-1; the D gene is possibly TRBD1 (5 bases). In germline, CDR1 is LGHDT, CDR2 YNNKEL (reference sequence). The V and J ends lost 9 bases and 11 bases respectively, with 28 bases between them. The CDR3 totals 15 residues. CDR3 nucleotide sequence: TGTGCCAGTTGTTGGGCGGGTCAGGGCGAGGGTGAGGCTTTCTTT. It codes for CASCWAGQGEGEAFF.

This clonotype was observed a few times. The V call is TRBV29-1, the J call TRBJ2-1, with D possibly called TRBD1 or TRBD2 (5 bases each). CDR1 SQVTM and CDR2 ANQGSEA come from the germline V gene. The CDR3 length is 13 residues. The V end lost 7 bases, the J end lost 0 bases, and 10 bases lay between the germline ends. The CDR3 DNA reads TGCAGCGCCTTGGGGGACTCCTACAATGAGCAGTTCTTC. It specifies CSALGDSYNEQFF.